Each of the 28 T cell receptor beta chains below was sequenced from the same sample in a study of blood T cell repertoires in COVID-19. The repertoire was sequenced with immunoSEQ multiplex PCR; TCRdb's copy has only in-frame clones and lacks some. The sample includes roughly 500,000 clones, approximately 87% of them seen just once. The specimen sequenced was PBMCs or T cells enriched from blood (not recorded which). Source of these receptors: a woman in her thirties or forties who had recovered from COVID-19.

J is TRBJ2-2 and V is TRBV5-4, with D maybe TRBD2 (5 bases). V gave up 0 bases and J gave up 4 bases, with 10 bases separating them. Per the germline V gene, CDR1 is SGHNT and CDR2 is YYREEE (reference sequence). The CDR3 consists of 15 residues. CDR3 residues: CASSLDTAGTGELFF. DNA for the CDR3: TGTGCCAGCAGCTTGGATACCGCGGGCACCGGGGAGCTGTTTTTT.

The V call is TRBV5-1, the J call TRBJ2-2; TRBD1 is a possible D gene (6 bases). Looked up from germline, CDR1 is SGHRS and CDR2 is YFSETQ. CDR3 length: 13 residues. The V and J ends lost 3 bases and 3 bases respectively, with 6 bases between them. The DNA of the CDR3 is TGCGCCAGCAGCTACAGGGACACCGGGGAGCTGTTTTTT. The encoded protein is CASSYRDTGELFF.

This clone has only one observation. The chain combines TRBV11-2 with TRBJ2-5; D unclear. There are 13 residues in the CDR3. Germline V gene sequence: CDR1 SGHAT, CDR2 FQNNGV. Trimming removed 4 bases from V and 2 bases from J, with 8 bases in between. This chain's CDR3 is CASSSPTQETQYF. CDR3 DNA sequence: TGTGCCAGCAGCTCCCCGACACAAGAGACCCAGTACTTC.

The V gene is TRBV10-3, the J gene TRBJ2-7; 7 bases map to TRBD1. V lost 10 bases and J lost 3; bases outside the gene matches: 9. The CDR3 is 13 amino acids. Germline CDR1 reads ENHRY; CDR2 reads SYGVKD. CDR3 in DNA: TGTGCCACCACAAGGGGGACAGACTACGAGCAGTACTTC. The encoded protein is CATTRGTDYEQYF.

The chain links TRBV7-9 to TRBJ1-3; 8 positions agree with TRBD1. Losses at the gene ends were 2 bases for V and 1 base for J; bases not matched to a gene: 7. The CDR3 totals 17 residues. Germline CDR1 is SEHNR and CDR2 is FQNEAQ (reference sequence). CDR3 nucleotides: TGTGCCAGCAGCTTACAGGGCAGGGGGCATTCTGGAAACACCATATATTTT. Its translation is CASSLQGRGHSGNTIYF.

The chain carries TRBV10-2 and TRBJ1-1, with 12 bases lining up with TRBD1. This CDR3 contains 17 residues. CDR1 and CDR2 (germline): WSHSY, SAAADI. The V and J ends lost 6 bases and 11 bases, in that order; junction bases with no gene match: 19. The CDR3 sequence is CASSALVGQGAPGLAFF. In nucleotides, the CDR3 is TGCGCCAGCAGCGCCCTAGTGGGACAGGGGGCGCCGGGGCTGGCTTTCTTT.

The gene calls are TRBV6-5 and TRBJ1-2; 7 bases agree with TRBD1. With V trimmed by 0 bases and J by 12 bases, 16 bases remained unmatched. The CDR3 contains 16 residues. Looked up from germline, CDR1 is MNHEY and CDR2 is SVGAGI. CDR3 DNA: TGTGCCAGCAGTTACTCGGAAGCCGGGACAGTGACGGACCACACCTTC. It yields the protein CASSYSEAGTVTDHTF.

V usage is TRBV11-2 and J usage is TRBJ2-7, with 10 bases lining up with TRBD1. In germline, CDR1 is SGHAT, CDR2 FQNNGV. The CDR3 length is 14 residues. V was clipped by 5 bases and J by 0 bases; unmatched bases: 1. CDR3 nucleotides: TGTGCCAGCAGCCGACAGGGGGCCTCCTACGAGCAGTACTTC. Protein product: CASSRQGASYEQYF.

The V call is TRBV5-1, the J call TRBJ2-5, with a weak D call TRBD2 (6 bases). Germline CDR1 and CDR2: SGHRS and YFSETQ. V shed 0 bases and J shed 3 bases, with 9 bases lying between them. The CDR3 contains 14 residues. CDR3 sequence reads: CASSLVGGKETQYF. CDR3 DNA: TGCGCCAGCAGCTTGGTCGGAGGGAAAGAGACCCAGTACTTC.

The chain recombines TRBV28 with TRBJ2-5; possibly TRBD1 for D (6 bases). CDR3 length: 14 amino acids. V was trimmed by 10 bases and J by 4 bases, leaving 19 bases between them. Looked up from germline, CDR1 is MDHEN and CDR2 is SYDVKM. DNA of the CDR3: TGTGCCACCGAGATTGGGGGCTCGGGAGAGACCCAGTACTTC. It yields the protein CATEIGGSGETQYF.

This sequence joins TRBV19 and TRBJ2-5, with D maybe TRBD1 (6 bases). The CDR3 is made up of 13 amino acids. Germline V lookup: CDR1 LNHDA, CDR2 SQIVND (reference sequence). Between the trimmed V and J ends, which lost 6 bases and 4 bases, there was a span of 12 bases. Written as DNA, the CDR3 is TGTGCCAGTAGCATCAGGGGCGGAGAGACCCAGTACTTC. Protein sequence: CASSIRGGETQYF.

V usage is TRBV19 and J usage is TRBJ1-1, with unresolved D. Germline assignment: CDR1 LNHDA and CDR2 SQIVND (reference sequence). The CDR3 sequence is 13 residues long. V gave up 3 bases and J gave up 4 bases, with 9 bases separating them. CDR3 in amino acids: CASSMAGSTEAFF. The CDR3 DNA is TGTGCCAGTAGTATGGCGGGGAGCACTGAAGCTTTCTTT.

The V gene is TRBV19, the J gene TRBJ2-1, with D perhaps matching TRBD1 (6 bases). Trimming removed 5 bases from V and 0 bases from J, with 11 bases in between. The CDR3 runs 15 residues. Germline CDR1 and CDR2: LNHDA and SQIVND (reference sequence). This CDR3 is CASSLRTVSYNEQFF. In DNA form, the CDR3 reads TGTGCCAGTAGTCTCAGGACAGTCTCCTACAATGAGCAGTTCTTC.

This rearrangement joins TRBV6-6 to TRBJ1-1; the D gene is possibly TRBD1 (5 bases). V shed 6 bases and J shed 3 bases, with 17 bases lying between them. Germline CDR1 reads MNHNY; CDR2 reads SVGAGI (reference sequence). The CDR3 is 15 residues long. CDR3 sequence reads: CASSLYPGGDTEAFF. DNA of the CDR3: TGTGCCAGCAGCCTCTACCCCGGAGGGGACACTGAAGCTTTCTTT.

The V call is TRBV18, the J call TRBJ2-1, with TRBD2 as a possible D gene (6 bases). The V end was cut by 2 bases, the J end by 8 bases, with 10 bases between. Germline CDR1 KGHSH, CDR2 LQKENI. This CDR3 is built from 13 residues. The CDR3 region has the DNA TGTGCCAGCTCACCAGTCGGCGGGGATGAGCAGTTCTTC. It specifies CASSPVGGDEQFF.

The chain joins TRBV11-2 to TRBJ1-1; no definite D call. The CDR3 contains 15 residues. V lost 4 bases and J 4 bases, leaving 16 bases between the germline ends. Germline V gives CDR1 SGHAT, CDR2 FQNNGV. The CDR3 nucleotides are TGTGCCAGCAGCTCAGAGATGGGTGGAGGCACTGAAGCTTTCTTT. Protein: CASSSEMGGGTEAFF.

The rearrangement joins TRBV7-9 to TRBJ1-2; a weak D match, TRBD1 (6 bases). Germline V gives CDR1 SEHNR, CDR2 FQNEAQ (reference sequence). V was trimmed by 5 bases and J by 5 bases, leaving 12 bases between them. The CDR3 runs 13 residues. CDR3 loop: CASSREQGYGYTF. In nucleotides, the CDR3 is TGTGCCAGCAGCCGCGAACAGGGTTATGGCTACACCTTC. The full variable domain, completed using reference TRBV7-9 and TRBJ1-2, is DTGVSQNPRHKITKRGQNVTFRCDPISEHNRLYWYRQTLGQGPEFLTYFQNEAQLEKSRLLSDRFSAERPKGSFSTLEIQRTEQGDSAMYLCASSREQGYGYTFGSGTRLTVV.

The chain carries TRBV5-6 and TRBJ2-3, with D perhaps TRBD2 (5 bases). CDR1 is SGHDT and CDR2 is YYEEEE in the germline V gene. This CDR3 region has 13 residues. V dropped 7 bases and J dropped 2 bases, with 11 bases sitting between them. The CDR3 protein is CASRLAATDTQYF. DNA of the CDR3: TGTGCCAGCCGTCTAGCTGCCACAGATACGCAGTATTTT. Complete variable domain (other parts from reference TRBV5-6 and TRBJ2-3): DAGVTQSPTHLIKTRGQQVTLRCSPKSGHDTVSWYQQALGQGPQFIFQYYEEEERQRGNFPDRFSGHQFPNYSSELNVNALLLGDSALYLCASRLAATDTQYFGPGTRLTVL.

This rearrangement joins TRBV5-1 to TRBJ2-7; 8 nucleotides agree with TRBD1. CDR3 size: 16 residues. The germline V gene has CDR1 SGHRS and CDR2 YFSETQ. J was trimmed by 0 bases and V by 0 bases; bases with no gene match: 5. CDR3 DNA sequence: TGCGCCAGCAGCTTGGCCAAAGGGACAGGCTCCTACGAGCAGTACTTC. Its protein product is CASSLAKGTGSYEQYF. The variable domain in full, with the rest retrieved from reference TRBV5-1 and TRBJ2-7, is KAGVTQTPRYLIKTRGQQVTLSCSPISGHRSVSWYQQTPGQGLQFLFEYFSETQRNKGNFPGRFSGRQFSNSRSEMNVSTLELGDSALYLCASSLAKGTGSYEQYFGPGTRLTVT.

The CDR3 sequence is CASSLLDRGRDYGYTF. The CDR3 bases are TGTGCCAGCAGTCTTTTGGACAGGGGGCGCGACTATGGCTACACCTTC. V and J are TRBV6-2 or TRBV6-3 and TRBJ1-2; 11 bases match TRBD1. The V and J ends lost 5 bases and 3 bases, in that order; junction bases with no gene match: 8. Germline V gene sequence: CDR1 MNHEY, CDR2 SVGEGT. This CDR3 is 16 amino acids long.

Only a few counts were recorded for this clone. The rearrangement uses TRBV29-1 and TRBJ2-1; D is possibly TRBD2 (5 bases). V lost 6 bases and J lost 12, with 30 bases in between. In germline, CDR1 is SQVTM, CDR2 ANQGSEA. The CDR3 totals 16 residues. In DNA, the CDR3 is TGCAGCGTCACGAGGGCAGTGGTATCGCAGGCGACTGGGCAGTTCTTC. This translates into CSVTRAVVSQATGQFF.

V usage is TRBV27 and J usage is TRBJ2-3, with TRBD1 identical over 7 bases. The CDR3 has 15 residues. Germline assignment: CDR1 MNHEY and CDR2 SMNVEV (reference sequence). With 4 bases clipped from V and 0 bases from J, the junction kept 4 bases outside the gene matches. The CDR3 sequence is CASSSTGRSTDTQYF. Here the CDR3 DNA reads TGTGCCAGCAGTTCGACAGGGAGAAGCACAGATACGCAGTATTTT.

The chain joins TRBV6-6 to TRBJ1-2, with TRBD1 identical over 7 bases. The germline V gene has CDR1 MNHNY and CDR2 SVGAGI (reference sequence). The ends lost 7 bases at V and 5 bases at J; junction bases unmatched: 4. This CDR3 spans 12 amino acids. The CDR3 DNA follows: TGTGCCAGCAACTCAGGGGGGTATGGCTACACCTTC. As protein: CASNSGGYGYTF.

This chain joins TRBV7-6 and TRBJ2-3; TRBD2 might be the D (5 bases). The CDR3 covers 15 residues. Deletions cut 5 bases from V and 0 bases from J, with 12 bases between. CDR1 and CDR2 (germline): SGHVS, FNYEAQ. The CDR3 sequence: CASSQMRTSTDTQYF. In DNA form, the CDR3 reads TGTGCCAGCAGCCAGATGAGGACTAGCACAGATACGCAGTATTTT.

This clone is a singleton in its sample. Other DNA sequences within the sample encode an identical CDR3. V usage is TRBV7-2 and J usage is TRBJ2-7, with 10 bases matching TRBD2. Germline V gene lookup returns CDR1 SGHTA and CDR2 FQGNSA. Trimming removed 4 bases from V and 2 bases from J; junction bases left unmatched: 5. The CDR3 is made up of 15 amino acids. This chain's CDR3 is CASSYRTSGPYEQYF. For the CDR3, the DNA is TGTGCCAGCAGCTACCGGACTAGCGGTCCCTACGAGCAGTACTTC.

This chain uses TRBV9 with TRBJ2-3; D gene unclear. V shed 3 bases and J shed 2 bases, with 4 bases lying between them. Germline V gene sequence: CDR1 SGDLS, CDR2 YYNGEE. The CDR3 has 12 amino acids. In nucleotides, the CDR3 is TGTGCCAGCAGCGGACACACAGATACGCAGTATTTT. Its translation is CASSGHTDTQYF.

The chain employs TRBV18 and TRBJ1-6; 7 nucleotides match TRBD1. The germline CDR1 and CDR2 sequences are KGHSH and LQKENI. The CDR3 sequence is 15 residues long. After removal of 2 bases from V and 5 bases from J, the junction contained 3 bases not matched to a gene. The CDR3 bases are TGTGCCAGCTCACCAACGGGGACAGATAATTCACCCCTCCACTTT. This encodes CASSPTGTDNSPLHF.

The chain recombines TRBV4-2 with TRBJ2-1; TRBD2 matches 14 bases. Trimming took 3 bases from V and 2 from J; bases not matched to a gene: 3. Germline assignment: CDR1 LGHNA and CDR2 YNFKEQ. This CDR3 spans 17 amino acids. CDR3 in DNA: TGTGCCAGCAGCCAGCGGACTAGCGGGAGGACCTACAATGAGCAGTTCTTC. It is translated as CASSQRTSGRTYNEQFF.